Listed here are 10 T cell receptor beta chains from one sample, sequenced in a study of CD8 T cells in ankylosing spondylitis. From the 5' RACE reads, TCRdb called clonotypes with MiXCR, one entry per CDR3 protein. Of approximately 190,000 distinct CDR3 sequences detected, under 15% appear once; the ten largest clones hold approximately 11%. Sequenced input: blood, either unsorted or a sorted T cell fraction (not recorded which). The receptors were sampled from a female donor with ankylosing spondylitis or in good health (not recorded which).

The sample holds many counts of this clonotype. This chain connects TRBV6-1 to TRBJ1-5; D ambiguous. Germline V gene data show CDR1 as MNHNS and CDR2 as SASEGT. The CDR3 has 15 amino acids. V lost 6 bases to trimming and J lost 2 bases, with 14 bases between them. CDR3 residues: CASSRPPEGNQPQHF. Written as DNA, the CDR3 is TGTGCCAGCAGCCGCCCTCCTGAAGGCAATCAGCCCCAGCATTTT.

This clonotype was counted only a few times. This chain joins TRBV4-3 and TRBJ2-2; D is unclear. CDR1 and CDR2 from the germline V gene are LGHNA and YSLEER. The CDR3 is made up of 13 amino acids. V lost 0 bases and J lost 8, with 7 bases in between. The CDR3 DNA reads TGCGCCAGCAGCCAAGACTTGGCGGGGGAGCTGTTTTTT. Amino acids: CASSQDLAGELFF.

This clonotype was counted a few times. This chain connects TRBV20-1 to TRBJ2-5; the D is unclear. The CDR3 contains 15 residues. CDR1 is DFQATT, CDR2 SNEGSKA, per germline (reference sequence). The CDR3 is CSTRTRRGRQETQYF. In DNA form, the CDR3 reads TGCAGCACGAGAACAAGGAGAGGACGCCAAGAGACCCAGTACTTC.

The gene calls are TRBV20-1 and TRBJ2-7; the D gene is possibly TRBD1 (8 bases). The V gene's germline CDR1 is DFQATT and CDR2 SNEGSKA (reference sequence). The length of the CDR3 is 13 residues. Trimming took off 4 bases at V and 4 bases at J, with 14 bases between the two ends. CDR3 residues: CSATDRGGYEQYF. The CDR3 DNA follows: TGCAGTGCTACAGACAGGGGAGGGTACGAGCAGTACTTC.

The V and J genes are TRBV30 and TRBJ1-5, with D possibly being TRBD1 (6 bases). The CDR3 spans 16 residues. CDR1 and CDR2 from the germline V gene are GTSNPN and SVGIG (reference sequence). Trimming removed 2 bases at V and 0 bases at J, with 14 bases between. The CDR3 bases are TGTGCCTGGAGTAATGGGGGCACGTATAGCAATCAGCCCCAGCATTTT. Its protein product is CAWSNGGTYSNQPQHF. Filled out from reference TRBV30 and TRBJ1-5, the complete variable domain reads SQTIHQWPATLVQPVGSPLSLECTVEGTSNPNLYWYRQAAGRGLQLLFYSVGIGQISSEVPQNLSASRPQDRQFILSSKKLLLSDSGFYLCAWSNGGTYSNQPQHFGDGTRLSIL.

This clonotype was recorded many times. This chain joins TRBV12-3 or TRBV12-4 and TRBJ2-7; D gene ambiguous. This CDR3 is 11 amino acids long. V was clipped by 5 bases and J by 4 bases, with 6 bases between them. The CDR3 loop reads CASSQRYEQYF. CDR3 coding DNA: TGTGCCAGCAGTCAACGATACGAGCAGTACTTC.

This clonotype was recorded many times. The J gene is TRBJ2-3, the V gene TRBV7-2, with TRBD2 matching 11 bases. The CDR3 spans 15 residues. V lost 3 bases, J lost 5 bases, and 4 bases stayed unmatched. CDR1 and CDR2 from the germline V gene are SGHTA and FQGNSA. The CDR3 spells CASSFLAGGQDTQYF. CDR3 in DNA: TGTGCCAGCAGCTTTCTAGCGGGAGGTCAAGATACGCAGTATTTT.

This clonotype was recorded at least ten times. The chain joins TRBV12-3 or TRBV12-4 to TRBJ1-2; D is unclear. Trimming removed 5 bases at V and 0 bases at J, with 13 bases between. The CDR3 covers 15 residues. The CDR3 is CASSTRIDSNYGYTF. CDR3 in DNA: TGTGCCAGCAGTACCCGGATTGACTCTAACTATGGCTACACCTTC.

This clonotype was seen a few times. The gene calls are TRBV18 and TRBJ2-1; 9 bases match TRBD1. Losses at the gene ends were 3 bases for V and 0 bases for J; bases not matched to a gene: 12. The CDR3 extends over 19 amino acids. CDR1 is KGHSH, CDR2 LQKENI, per germline. The CDR3 is CASSPGQGFGGSSYNEQFF. The CDR3 nucleotides are TGTGCCAGCTCACCGGGACAGGGTTTTGGGGGGAGCTCCTACAATGAGCAGTTCTTC.

The table lists this clonotype with many counts. The genes are TRBV9 and TRBJ2-2; tentatively, D is TRBD2 (5 bases). V lost 3 bases and J 4 bases, leaving 7 bases between the germline ends. The CDR3 has 13 residues. Germline CDR1 SGDLS, CDR2 YYNGEE. CDR3 amino acids: CASSDSGTGELFF. The CDR3 DNA is TGTGCCAGCAGCGACAGCGGCACCGGGGAGCTGTTTTTT.